This passage covers 24 T cell receptor beta chains from one sample sequenced in a study of metastatic and nonmetastatic thyroid tumors. TCRdb reassembled clones from the PCR reads with MiXCR. The sample includes about 40,000 clones, roughly 13% seen only once; the top ten take more than 9%. Patients underwent thyroid surgery, and none had received any treatment before it. The specimen was blood. Receptors were obtained from a female donor with papillary thyroid cancer or a benign thyroid nodule (not recorded which). Some clones in this sample may be carry-over from other donors' samples.

This clone was recorded at least ten times. The genes are TRBV6-2 or TRBV6-3 and TRBJ1-1, with TRBD1 matching 10 bases. Trimming at V came to 7 bases and at J to 4 bases, leaving 12 bases not matched to a gene. Germline CDR1 is MNHEY and CDR2 is SVGEGT. The CDR3 is 16 residues long. This CDR3 reads CASKTLRDRGVTEAFF. CDR3 DNA sequence: TGTGCCAGCAAGACTCTCCGGGACAGGGGTGTCACTGAAGCTTTCTTT.

This clone was counted between two and nine times. The CDR3 sequence: CAIFTTFSGIYEQYF. The CDR3 DNA is TGTGCCATTTTCACTACTTTTAGCGGGATTTACGAGCAGTACTTC. This chain connects TRBV28 to TRBJ2-7; 8 nucleotides match TRBD2. Trimming removed 10 bases from V and 4 bases from J; junction bases left unmatched: 15. The CDR3 spans 15 residues. Germline values: CDR1 MDHEN, CDR2 SYDVKM.

This clone has more than one count but fewer than ten. This may arise from a read error, as a much more abundant clone is one base away. Other DNA sequences in this specimen translate into the identical CDR3. The J gene is TRBJ1-6, the V gene TRBV7-3, with 9 bases that match TRBD1. This CDR3 spans 14 amino acids. Germline V gene sequence: CDR1 SGHTA, CDR2 FQGTGA. CDR3 protein: CASSSGTGQSPLHF. The CDR3 DNA reads as TGCGCCAGCAGCTCCGGGACAGGGCAATCACCCCTCCACTTT.

This clone was seen ten or more times. This rearrangement joins TRBV28 to TRBJ2-1; the D call may be TRBD1 or TRBD2 (7 bases each). The CDR3 length is 16 residues. The ends were cut back, 4 bases at V and 4 bases at J, with 17 bases in the middle. Germline V gene data show CDR1 as MDHEN and CDR2 as SYDVKM. CDR3: CASSWEGASGYNEQFF. In DNA form, the CDR3 reads TGTGCCAGCAGTTGGGAGGGGGCGAGCGGATACAATGAGCAGTTCTTC.

This clone was seen many times. The chain employs TRBV20-1 and TRBJ2-1, with a weak D call TRBD1 (6 bases). With 5 bases removed from V and 7 bases from J, the gap between germline ends came to 18 bases. The CDR3 length is 14 residues. Germline V gene data show CDR1 as DFQATT and CDR2 as SNEGSKA (reference sequence). The CDR3 sequence: CSADGTSPGNEQFF. The CDR3 DNA follows: TGCAGTGCTGATGGGACATCCCCAGGGAATGAGCAGTTCTTC.

This clone came up many times. J is TRBJ2-1 and V is TRBV19; D may be TRBD1 (6 bases). Germline CDR1 is LNHDA and CDR2 is SQIVND (reference sequence). Trimming left V 5 bases short and J 8 bases short, with 13 bases between. This CDR3 has 13 residues. The CDR3 region has the DNA TGTGCCAGTAGTCACAGGACAGTAGATGAGCAGTTCTTC. Translated, it gives CASSHRTVDEQFF.

This clone has ten or more counts. CDR3 DNA sequence: TGTGCCAGTAGTTGGCGACAGAACACTGAAGCTTTCTTT. This translates into CASSWRQNTEAFF. The chain joins TRBV19 to TRBJ1-1; D is undetermined. V lost 5 bases and J lost 1, with 8 bases in between. CDR3 length: 13 amino acids. In germline, CDR1 is LNHDA, CDR2 SQIVND (reference sequence).

In its sample, this clone was seen many times. CDR3 sequence reads: CASSRTGNTEAFF. Written as DNA, the CDR3 is TGTGCCAGCAGTAGGACGGGGAACACTGAAGCTTTCTTT. The chain carries TRBV6-1 and TRBJ1-1; D remains unclear. Germline V lookup: CDR1 MNHNS, CDR2 SASEGT. The CDR3 is made up of 13 amino acids. The V gene lost 5 bases and the J gene lost 1 base, with 8 bases spanning the gap.

This clone was detected ten times or more. The chain employs TRBV3-1 and TRBJ2-7; 7 bases are a match to TRBD1. This CDR3 comprises 14 residues. J gave up 2 bases and V 4 bases, and 5 bases lay outside the gene matches. Germline CDR1 LGHDT, CDR2 YNNKEL (reference sequence). The CDR3 here is CASSRRGQTYEQYF. In DNA form, the CDR3 reads TGTGCCAGCAGCCGTAGGGGGCAGACCTACGAGCAGTACTTC.

The sample holds many counts of this clone. The CDR3 reads CSARDPLSPAADNEQFF. The CDR3 DNA sequence: TGCAGTGCTAGAGACCCACTCAGTCCCGCGGCCGACAATGAGCAGTTCTTC. The V and J genes are TRBV20-1 and TRBJ2-1; D gene unclear. The germline V and J ends were trimmed by 0 bases and 5 bases, with 20 bases remaining between them. Per the germline V gene, CDR1 is DFQATT and CDR2 is SNEGSKA (reference sequence). The CDR3 totals 17 residues.

On this clone: Its ends do not fully match the called genes, so a read error is possible. The gene calls are TRBV11-2 and TRBJ1-3; D unresolved. Germline-derived CDR1 and CDR2 are SGHAT and FQNNGV. The CDR3 spans 15 residues. The CDR3 loop is CASSLDQIPGNAIYF. The CDR3 DNA is TGTGCCAGCAGCTTAGATCAGATTCCTGGAAACGCCATATATTTT.

The V and J genes are TRBV7-3 and TRBJ2-5; no reliable D call. The CDR3 is 14 residues long. Germline CDR1 and CDR2: SGHTA and FQGTGA. V lost 2 bases, J lost 5 bases, and 12 bases lay in between. The CDR3 DNA follows: TGTGCCAGCAGCTTAGGGTCCCACCGGGAGACCCAGTACTTC. This sequence encodes CASSLGSHRETQYF. The entire variable domain, with the rest obtained from reference TRBV7-3 and TRBJ2-5, is as follows: GAGVSQTPSNKVTEKGKYVELRCDPISGHTALYWYRQSLGQGPEFLIYFQGTGAADDSGLPNDRFFAVRPEGSVSTLKIQRTERGDSAVYLCASSLGSHRETQYFGPGTRLLVL.

This clone occurred many times. V gene TRBV5-1 combines with J gene TRBJ2-7; D unresolved. Germline V CDR1 and CDR2: SGHRS, YFSETQ. This CDR3 is built from 12 residues. V was cut by 4 bases and J by 7 bases, with 12 bases left in between. As DNA, the CDR3 is TGCGCCAGCAGCCCAGAGGCTGGAGAGCAGTACTTC. Translated: CASSPEAGEQYF.

The chain uses TRBV6-1 and TRBJ1-5; weak D call: TRBD1 (6 bases). The CDR3 loop spans 16 amino acids. V lost 6 bases and J lost 10, with 25 bases in between. CDR1 MNHNS and CDR2 SASEGT come from the germline V gene. The CDR3 loop is CASRGAQRGSNPPQHF. The CDR3, as DNA: TGTGCCAGCAGGGGGGCCCAGCGGGGTAGCAATCCTCCCCAGCATTTT.

The chain links TRBV10-2 to TRBJ1-5; D is unresolved. The V gene lost 5 bases and the J gene lost 2 bases, with 10 bases spanning the gap. CDR1 and CDR2 from the germline V gene are WSHSY and SAAADI. CDR3 length equals 14 residues. CDR3 coding DNA: TGCGCCAGCAGTTTTCATGTGCGCAATCAGCCCCAGCATTTT. Amino acids: CASSFHVRNQPQHF.

This clone was recorded many times. This chain links TRBV4-1 with TRBJ2-1; TRBD2 agrees at 9 bases. The germline V gene encodes CDR1 MGHRA and CDR2 YSYEKL. The CDR3 runs 15 residues. V lost 1 base, J lost 6 bases, and 4 bases stayed unmatched. The CDR3 nucleotides read TGCGCCAGCAGCCAAGGCGGGAGGGGGGTCAATGAGCAGTTCTTC. Translation: CASSQGGRGVNEQFF.

In this sample, this clone turned up many times. The chain is built from TRBV18 and TRBJ1-1; no clear D gene. This CDR3 comprises 13 residues. Trimming shortened V by 3 bases and J by 7 bases, and 12 bases separated the two germline ends. Germline lookup yields CDR1 KGHSH and CDR2 LQKENI. Here the CDR3 DNA reads TGTGCCAGCTCACCCCTGGCCCACCTTGAAGCTTTCTTT. Amino acid sequence: CASSPLAHLEAFF.

By sample fraction, this clone is medium-sized. The CDR3 DNA follows: TGTGCCAGCAGTGACGTTTCGGGGGGGTCGAGGGGATACGAGCAGTACTTC. Protein: CASSDVSGGSRGYEQYF. V is TRBV6-4 and J is TRBJ2-7; TRBD2 matches at 8 bases. The CDR3 covers 17 residues. Germline V gene data show CDR1 as MRHNA and CDR2 as SNTAGT. V lost 2 bases and J lost 4; bases outside the gene matches: 13.

This clone has at least ten counts. The V and J genes are TRBV28 and TRBJ2-1; 7 bases map to TRBD1. CDR1 is MDHEN and CDR2 is SYDVKM in the germline V gene. CDR3 length equals 15 residues. V was pared by 5 bases and J by 6 bases, with 10 bases of the junction left unmatched. CDR3 coding DNA: TGTGCCAGCAGTCTGGGACAGATTGGTGTCAATGAGCAGTTCTTC. Residues: CASSLGQIGVNEQFF.

This clone was seen ten or more times. This sequence joins TRBV7-9 and TRBJ1-4; D possibly corresponds to TRBD1 (6 bases). This CDR3 region has 15 residues. Germline lookup yields CDR1 SEHNR and CDR2 FQNEAQ (reference sequence). The V gene lost 4 bases and the J gene lost 4 bases, with 13 bases spanning the gap. Here the CDR3 reads CASSSKDRSNEKLFF. For the CDR3, the DNA is TGTGCCAGCAGCTCAAAGGACAGAAGTAATGAAAAACTGTTTTTT. Full variable domain (outside the CDR3, taken from reference TRBV7-9 and TRBJ1-4): DTGVSQNPRHKITKRGQNVTFRCDPISEHNRLYWYRQTLGQGPEFLTYFQNEAQLEKSRLLSDRFSAERPKGSFSTLEIQRTEQGDSAMYLCASSSKDRSNEKLFFGSGTQLSVL.

This clone was seen a few times. V usage is TRBV30 and J usage is TRBJ2-1; D uncertain. The CDR3 runs 14 residues. Trimming shortened V by 3 bases and J by 8 bases, and 17 bases separated the two germline ends. Germline-derived CDR1 and CDR2 are GTSNPN and SVGIG (reference sequence). CDR3 sequence: CAWRTARRTDEQFF. The CDR3 nucleotides read TGTGCCTGGAGGACTGCGAGACGTACGGATGAGCAGTTCTTC.

By sample share, this clone is medium-sized. V and J are TRBV5-1 and TRBJ2-7; 8 bases agree with TRBD2. Per the germline V gene, CDR1 is SGHRS and CDR2 is YFSETQ. This CDR3 contains 14 residues. Trimming cost V 4 bases and J 5 bases; bases outside gene matches: 8. The CDR3 region is CASSIREGRDEQYF. The DNA of the CDR3 is TGCGCCAGCAGCATCCGGGAGGGGAGGGACGAGCAGTACTTC.

This clone was seen more than once but under ten times. V gene TRBV6-2 or TRBV6-3 combines with J gene TRBJ1-2, with D perhaps TRBD1 (6 bases). Germline CDR1 MNHEY, CDR2 SVGEGT. V was shortened by 0 bases and J by 5 bases, with 13 bases between the two germline ends. The CDR3 consists of 15 residues. CDR3 in DNA: TGTGCCAGCAGTTACTCGACGACAGGACGATATGGCTACACCTTC. Residues: CASSYSTTGRYGYTF.

This clone was picked up a small number of times. This may arise from a read error, as a much more abundant clone is one base away. V and J are TRBV12-5 and TRBJ2-5, with D perhaps matching TRBD1 or TRBD2 (5 bases each). The CDR3 totals 13 residues. V shed 7 bases and J shed 5 bases, with 14 bases lying between them. CDR1 is LGHNT, CDR2 FRNRAP, per germline. DNA for the CDR3: TGTGCTAGTGCTGGGACCCAAAGTGAGACCCAGTACTTC. Encoded protein: CASAGTQSETQYF.